Presented here are 10 T cell receptor beta chains from one specimen sequenced in a study of blood T cell repertoires in COVID-19. Data came from immunoSEQ multiplex PCR; TCRdb stores just in-frame clones and leaves some out. The table lists around 200,000 clones, about 90% of them singletons. The sequenced material came from peripheral blood. Receptors were obtained from a man aged 35-49 years with active or convalescent COVID-19.

The CDR3 sequence: CASSTPPGSAPSNQPQHF. The CDR3 DNA follows: TGTGCCAGTAGTACCCCTCCCGGCAGCGCTCCTAGCAATCAGCCCCAGCATTTT. This chain joins TRBV19 and TRBJ1-5, with D hard to call. Germline CDR1 LNHDA, CDR2 SQIVND (reference sequence). The CDR3 is 18 amino acids. V was shortened by 4 bases and J by 0 bases, with 19 bases between the two germline ends.

The J gene is TRBJ1-2, the V gene TRBV9, with D possibly matching TRBD1 (6 bases). CDR3 length: 15 amino acids. V was pared by 0 bases and J by 8 bases, with 17 bases between. CDR1 SGDLS and CDR2 YYNGEE come from the germline V gene. DNA of the CDR3: TGTGCCAGCAGCGTAGTAAGGGGGGGCGCTTTCGGCTACACCTTC. Residues: CASSVVRGGAFGYTF. The full variable domain, its missing parts supplied by reference TRBV9 and TRBJ1-2, is DSGVTQTPKHLITATGQRVTLRCSPRSGDLSVYWYQQSLDQGLQFLIQYYNGEERAKGNILERFSAQQFPDLHSELNLSSLELGDSALYFCASSVVRGGAFGYTFGSGTRLTVV.

V and J are TRBV5-4 and TRBJ2-7, with TRBD1 matching 12 bases. The ends lost 3 bases at V and 4 bases at J; junction bases unmatched: 17. CDR3 length: 19 amino acids. Germline lookup yields CDR1 SGHNT and CDR2 YYREEE (reference sequence). CDR3 DNA sequence: TGTGCCAGCAGCTCACTCCTCCCTACCGGGACAGGGGGCGGTTACGAGCAGTACTTC. Translated, it gives CASSSLLPTGTGGGYEQYF. Full variable domain (rest looked up from reference TRBV5-4 and TRBJ2-7): ETGVTQSPTHLIKTRGQQVTLRCSSQSGHNTVSWYQQALGQGPQFIFQYYREEENGRGNFPPRFSGLQFPNYSSELNVNALELDDSALYLCASSSLLPTGTGGGYEQYFGPGTRLTVT.

V usage is TRBV12-3 or TRBV12-4 and J usage is TRBJ2-3; no reliable D call. V was cut by 2 bases and J by 5 bases, with 2 bases left in between. This CDR3 is 11 amino acids long. DNA for the CDR3: TGTGCCAGCAGTTTACGAGATACGCAGTATTTT. This codes for CASSLRDTQYF.

CDR3 in amino acids: CASRLDRYYGYTF. In DNA, the CDR3 is TGCGCCAGCAGGCTTGACAGGTACTATGGCTACACCTTC. This chain uses TRBV5-1 with TRBJ1-2; a weak D match, TRBD1 (6 bases). Germline loops: CDR1 SGHRS, CDR2 YFSETQ. The CDR3 length is 13 residues. Trimming took 5 bases from V and 3 from J, leaving 11 bases between them.

The chain couples TRBV12-3 or TRBV12-4 to TRBJ2-1, with D possibly being TRBD1 (5 bases). CDR3 size: 13 residues. V was pared by 2 bases and J by 4 bases, with 6 bases between. CDR3 nucleotide sequence: TGTGCCAGCAGTTTAAGACAGTACAATGAGCAGTTCTTC. Residues: CASSLRQYNEQFF.

The chain employs TRBV2 and TRBJ2-3; a possible D gene is TRBD1 (5 bases). CDR1 and CDR2 (germline): SNHLY, FYNNEI. V lost 1 base, J lost 1 base, and 9 bases lay in between. The length of the CDR3 is 15 residues. In nucleotides, the CDR3 is TGTGCCAGCAGTGAAGAGGGGCTCGGCACAGATACGCAGTATTTT. Its protein is CASSEEGLGTDTQYF. The complete variable domain, with remaining parts taken from reference TRBV2 and TRBJ2-3, reads EPEVTQTPSHQVTQMGQEVILRCVPISNHLYFYWYRQILGQKVEFLVSFYNNEISEKSEIFDDQFSVERPDGSNFTLKIRSTKLEDSAMYFCASSEEGLGTDTQYFGPGTRLTVL.

The chain is built from TRBV12-3 or TRBV12-4 and TRBJ1-2; D remains unclear. The V end was cut by 3 bases, the J end by 0 bases, with 5 bases between. The CDR3 is 13 residues long. Here the CDR3 reads CASSLRPNYGYTF. In DNA form, the CDR3 reads TGTGCCAGCAGTTTGAGGCCTAACTATGGCTACACCTTC.

This chain uses TRBV30 with TRBJ1-5; TRBD1 is a possible D gene (6 bases). Trimming took 1 base from V and 5 from J, leaving 12 bases between them. The CDR3 runs 14 residues. CDR1 GTSNPN and CDR2 SVGIG come from the germline V gene (reference sequence). DNA of the CDR3: TGTGCCTGGAGTGGCAGACAGGCACATCAGCCCCAGCATTTT. Its translation: CAWSGRQAHQPQHF.

The rearrangement joins TRBV28 to TRBJ1-2, with TRBD1 identical over 8 bases. Looked up from germline, CDR1 is MDHEN and CDR2 is SYDVKM. The CDR3 sequence is 14 residues long. J lost 11 bases, V lost 7 bases, and 15 bases had no gene match. The CDR3 DNA is TGTGCCAGCACCCTAGGGACAGGATTATGGGGTTACACCTTC. It encodes CASTLGTGLWGYTF.